The source of this T cell receptor beta chain is a study of T cell repertoires in aging, cancer and after chemotherapy. Overall study results and limits: Hematological cancer patients had lymphoid organ infiltration that may impair thymic emigration or T cell expansion.

The germline gives CDR1 MNHEY, CDR2 SMNVEV (reference sequence). Deletions cut 0 bases from V and 9 bases from J, with 9 bases between. The CDR3 has 13 residues. Regarding this clonotype: Its cognate antigen is unknown.

Amplification of TCR beta used genomic DNA extracted from peripheral blood. TRB rearrangements spanning V, D and J were amplified using mixed TRB-A/B primers. TCRdb fed the multiplex PCR reads into MiXCR, producing one record per CDR3 protein. The sample contains 950 to 1,300 distinct CDR3 sequences, roughly 31% of which appear only once. The sequenced sample was blood. This TCR was recovered from a human donor with a blood cancer. The V and J genes are TRBV27 and TRBJ2-1; D call uncertain. CDR3 in amino acids: CASSLSLSTEQFF. CDR3 in DNA: TGTGCCAGCAGTTTATCGCTAAGTACTGAGCAGTTCTTC.